This T cell receptor beta chain was recorded in a study of shared clonotypes between healthy human individuals. About the research overall: Donors had three CD4 naive, three CD4 memory, two CD8 naive and one CD8 memory plate apiece. Study-wide findings and caveats: Naive CD4 clonotypes were shared across a few donors at roughly 4.6%. Naive subsets typically showed greater estimated richness than memory subsets.

The healthy adult donors were HIV-negative and reported no recent acute infections or vaccinations. Germline assignment: CDR1 MDHEN and CDR2 SYDVKM. The CDR3 loop spans 13 amino acids. V lost 2 bases and J lost 4, with 7 bases in between. TCRdb keeps only in-frame clones here, not all; method: immunoSEQ multiplex PCR. This sample has millions of clones, with about 92% found just once. In the case of this clone: As yet, its antigen is unknown. This sample also contains other DNA sequences that code for the same CDR3.

The chain employs TRBV28 and TRBJ2-3, with D unclear. Sequencing was done on a sample of naive CD4+ T cells sorted from blood. The subset is: CD45RA+ positively selected. The sequence was obtained from a young man in good health. The CDR3 sequence is CASSLRVPDTQYF. In DNA, the CDR3 is TGTGCCAGCAGTTTACGAGTCCCAGATACGCAGTATTTT.